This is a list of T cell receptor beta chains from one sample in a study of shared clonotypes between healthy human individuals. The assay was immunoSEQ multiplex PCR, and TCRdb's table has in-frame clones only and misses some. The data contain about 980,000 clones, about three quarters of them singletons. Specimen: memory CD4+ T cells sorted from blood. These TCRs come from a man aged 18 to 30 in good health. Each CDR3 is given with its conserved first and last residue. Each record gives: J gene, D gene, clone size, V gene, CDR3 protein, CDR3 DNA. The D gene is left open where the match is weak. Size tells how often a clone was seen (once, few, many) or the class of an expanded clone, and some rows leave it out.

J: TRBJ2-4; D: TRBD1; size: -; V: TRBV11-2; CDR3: CASSLPWTGRGKNIQYF; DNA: TGTGCCAGCAGCCTCCCATGGACAGGGAGAGGCAAAAACATTCAGTACTTC
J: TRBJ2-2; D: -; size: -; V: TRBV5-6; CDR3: CASSYRKTGELFF; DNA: TGTGCCAGCAGTTACAGGAAAACCGGGGAGCTGTTTTTT
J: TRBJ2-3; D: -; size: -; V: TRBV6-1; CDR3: CASTRAPASTDTQYF; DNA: TGTGCCAGCACCCGAGCCCCAGCTAGCACAGATACGCAGTATTTT
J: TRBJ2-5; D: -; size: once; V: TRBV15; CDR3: CATSRDWTSQETQYF; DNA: TGTGCCACCAGCAGAGATTGGACAAGCCAAGAGACCCAGTACTTC
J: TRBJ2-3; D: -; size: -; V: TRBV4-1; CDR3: CASSQGVGQRRTDTQYF; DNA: TGCGCCAGCAGCCAAGGGGTCGGGCAGCGCCGCACAGATACGCAGTATTTT
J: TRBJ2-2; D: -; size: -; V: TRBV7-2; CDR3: CASSSTGIPNAGELFF; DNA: TGTGCCAGCAGTTCCACAGGGATCCCAAACGCCGGGGAGCTGTTTTTT
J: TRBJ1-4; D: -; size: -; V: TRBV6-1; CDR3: CASSERSRATNEKLFF; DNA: TGTGCCAGCAGTGAAAGGAGTAGAGCAACTAATGAAAAACTGTTTTTT
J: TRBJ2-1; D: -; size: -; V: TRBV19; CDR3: CASIGGIGSYNEQFF; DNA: TGTGCCAGTATTGGGGGAATTGGTTCCTACAATGAGCAGTTCTTC
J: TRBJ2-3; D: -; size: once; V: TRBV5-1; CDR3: CASSLPSTDTQYF; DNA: TGCGCCAGCAGCTTGCCGAGCACAGATACGCAGTATTTT
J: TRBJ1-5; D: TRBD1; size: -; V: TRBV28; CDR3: CASIWAGGNQPQHF; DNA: TGTGCCAGCATTTGGGCAGGGGGAAATCAGCCCCAGCATTTT
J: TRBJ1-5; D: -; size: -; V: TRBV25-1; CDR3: CASSFAGARQPQHF; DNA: TGTGCCAGCAGTTTCGCAGGGGCCCGACAGCCCCAGCATTTT
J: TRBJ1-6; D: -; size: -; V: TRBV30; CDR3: CASESSYNSPLHF; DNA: TGTGCCTCGGAGAGCTCCTATAATTCACCCCTCCACTTT
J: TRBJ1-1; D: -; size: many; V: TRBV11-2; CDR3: CASRGQGNTEAFF; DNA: TGTGCCAGCCGCGGGCAGGGGAACACTGAAGCTTTCTTT
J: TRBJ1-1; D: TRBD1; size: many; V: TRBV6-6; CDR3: CASSPRDRVSPFF; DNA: TGTGCCAGCAGTCCGAGGGACAGGGTCTCTCCTTTCTTT
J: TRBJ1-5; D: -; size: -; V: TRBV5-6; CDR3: CASSLNSQANQPQHF; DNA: TGTGCCAGCAGCCTGAACTCACAGGCAAATCAGCCCCAGCATTTT
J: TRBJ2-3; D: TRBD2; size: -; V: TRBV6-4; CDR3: CASSSGTSGGLVQDTQYF; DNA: TGTGCCAGCAGTTCCGGGACTAGCGGTGGTTTGGTACAGGATACGCAGTATTTT
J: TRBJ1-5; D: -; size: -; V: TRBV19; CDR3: CASSTLGGQPNQPQHF; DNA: TGTGCCAGTAGTACCCTGGGGGGCCAGCCCAATCAGCCCCAGCATTTT
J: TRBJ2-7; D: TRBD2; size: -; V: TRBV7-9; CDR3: CASSLVISGRSYEQYF; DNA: TGTGCCAGCAGCTTGGTAATTAGCGGGAGGTCCTACGAGCAGTACTTC
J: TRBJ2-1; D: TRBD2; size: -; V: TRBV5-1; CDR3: CASSRLAGEVYNEQFF; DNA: TGCGCCAGCAGCAGGCTAGCGGGAGAGGTTTACAATGAGCAGTTCTTC
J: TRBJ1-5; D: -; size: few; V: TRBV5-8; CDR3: CASSPGLQGRQPQHF; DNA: TGTGCCAGCAGCCCGGGGTTACAGGGAAGACAGCCCCAGCATTTT
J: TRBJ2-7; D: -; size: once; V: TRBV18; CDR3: CASSPWGGTSSYEQYF; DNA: TGTGCCAGCTCACCATGGGGCGGCACGAGCTCCTACGAGCAGTACTTC
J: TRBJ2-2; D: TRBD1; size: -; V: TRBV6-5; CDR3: CASSYGTGAGELFF; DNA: TGTGCCAGCAGTTATGGAACAGGGGCCGGGGAGCTGTTTTTT
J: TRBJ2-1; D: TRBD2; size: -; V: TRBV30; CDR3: CAWSASGKKQFF; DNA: TGTGCCTGGAGTGCTAGCGGTAAGAAGCAGTTCTTC
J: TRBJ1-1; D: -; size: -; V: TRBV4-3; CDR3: CASSQGGSGPTEAFF; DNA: TGCGCCAGCAGCCAAGGGGGGTCGGGTCCCACTGAAGCTTTCTTT
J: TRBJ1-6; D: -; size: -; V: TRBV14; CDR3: CASSRGTAGSPLHF; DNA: TGTGCCAGCAGCAGGGGGACTGCCGGTTCACCCCTCCACTTT
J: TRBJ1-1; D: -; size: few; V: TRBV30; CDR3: CAWRVTTRALTEAFF; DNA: TGTGCCTGGAGGGTAACGACAAGGGCCCTCACTGAAGCTTTCTTT
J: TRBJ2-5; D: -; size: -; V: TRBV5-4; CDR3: CASSLGLYQETQYF; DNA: TGTGCCAGCAGCCTGGGTCTCTACCAAGAGACCCAGTACTTC
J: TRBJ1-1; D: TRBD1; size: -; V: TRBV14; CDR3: CASSQNGQGSTEAFF; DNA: TGTGCCAGCAGCCAAAACGGACAGGGAAGTACTGAAGCTTTCTTT
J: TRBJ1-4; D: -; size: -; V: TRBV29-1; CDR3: CSVSPGATNEKLFF; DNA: TGCAGCGTTAGCCCCGGGGCAACTAATGAAAAACTGTTTTTT
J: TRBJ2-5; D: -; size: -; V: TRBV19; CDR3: CASSMSSSQETQYF; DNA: TGTGCCAGTAGTATGTCCAGCTCTCAAGAGACCCAGTACTTC
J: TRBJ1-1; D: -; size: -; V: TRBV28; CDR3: CASSPSRTEAFF; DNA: TGTGCCAGCAGCCCCTCGAGAACTGAAGCTTTCTTT
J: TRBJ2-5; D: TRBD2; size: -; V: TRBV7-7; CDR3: CASSPLAGGPGETQYF; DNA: TGTGCTAGCAGCCCCTTAGCGGGAGGGCCGGGGGAGACCCAGTACTTC
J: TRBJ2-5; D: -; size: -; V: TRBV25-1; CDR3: CASTGWETQYF; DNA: TGTGCCAGCACAGGATGGGAGACCCAGTACTTC
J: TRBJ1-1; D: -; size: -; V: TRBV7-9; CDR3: CASRAGESRPEAFF; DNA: TGTGCCAGCAGGGCGGGGGAGAGTCGGCCTGAAGCTTTCTTT
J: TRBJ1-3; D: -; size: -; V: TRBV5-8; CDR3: CASSLFGVSGNTIYF; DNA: TGTGCCAGCAGCTTGTTCGGGGTCTCTGGAAACACCATATATTTT
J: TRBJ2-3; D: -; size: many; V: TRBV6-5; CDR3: CASSSNAGLSTDTQYF; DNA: TGTGCCAGCAGTTCTAATGCGGGACTGAGCACAGATACGCAGTATTTT
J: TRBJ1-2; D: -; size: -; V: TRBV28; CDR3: CASQHEGYTF; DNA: TGTGCCAGCCAGCACGAGGGCTACACCTTC
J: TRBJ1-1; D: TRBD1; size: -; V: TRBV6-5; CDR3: CASRSTGGNTEAFF; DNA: TGTGCCAGCAGGAGTACAGGGGGGAACACTGAAGCTTTCTTT
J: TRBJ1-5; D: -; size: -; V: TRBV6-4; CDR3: CASSVCLDRSNQPQHF; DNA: TGTGCCAGCAGCGTATGTCTGGACCGCAGCAATCAGCCCCAGCATTTT
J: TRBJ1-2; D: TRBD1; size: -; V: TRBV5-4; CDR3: CASSSTGVRAGYTF; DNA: TGTGCCAGCAGTTCGACAGGGGTAAGGGCTGGCTACACCTTC
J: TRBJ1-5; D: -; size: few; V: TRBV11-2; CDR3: CASSLEGYRHQPQHF; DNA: TGTGCCAGCAGCTTAGAGGGCTACCGGCATCAGCCCCAGCATTTT
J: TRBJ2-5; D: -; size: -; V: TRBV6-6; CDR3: CASSPPKYF; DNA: TGTGCCAGCAGTCCCCCCAAGTACTTC